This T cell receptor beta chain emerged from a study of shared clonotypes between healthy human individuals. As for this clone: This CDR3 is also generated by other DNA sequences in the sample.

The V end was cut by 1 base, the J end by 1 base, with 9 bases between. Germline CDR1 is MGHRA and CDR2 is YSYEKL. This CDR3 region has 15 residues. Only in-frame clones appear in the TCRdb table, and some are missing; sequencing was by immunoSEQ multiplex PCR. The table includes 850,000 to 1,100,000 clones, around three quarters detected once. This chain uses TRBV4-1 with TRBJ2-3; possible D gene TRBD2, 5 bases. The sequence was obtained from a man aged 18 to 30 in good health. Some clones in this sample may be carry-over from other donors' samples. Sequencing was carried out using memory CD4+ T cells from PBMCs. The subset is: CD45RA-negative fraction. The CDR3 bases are TGCGCCAGCAGCCAAGCGGGGATGGGCACAGATACGCAGTATTTT. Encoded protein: CASSQAGMGTDTQYF.